This TCR beta chain was identified in a study of T cell changes during pregnancy in multiple sclerosis. There are a few counts of this clone. This CDR3 has 17 residues. Trimming took off 0 bases at V and 0 bases at J, with 12 bases between the two ends. The germline CDR1 and CDR2 sequences are MGHRA and YSYEKL. Clones were sequenced by immunoSEQ multiplex PCR, and TCRdb holds only the in-frame ones, with some missing. This table holds fewer than 75,000 clones, about 91% found once. The TCR sequence derives from a female donor in good health, enrolled as a control in a pregnancy study. V gene TRBV4-1 combines with J gene TRBJ2-1; weak D call: TRBD2 (7 bases). Sequenced material: peripheral blood, taken after pregnancy. In DNA form, the CDR3 reads TGCGCCAGCAGCCAAGATGGGAGGGGGGCCTCCTACAATGAGCAGTTCTTC. It codes for CASSQDGRGASYNEQFF.